The TCR beta chain under discussion was sequenced for a study of T-cell reconstitution after alpha-beta-depleted transplantation in children. General study points: Some patients' high day-60 TCRbeta diversity was traced to surviving recipient T cells and thymic progenitors. Counts and diversity of T cells one year after transplant came mostly from newly produced T cells.

TCRbeta library preparation incorporated unique molecular identifiers. From the PCR reads, TCRdb called clonotypes with MiXCR, one entry per CDR3 protein. This table has 140,000 to 150,000 distinct CDR3 sequences, 8.8% appearing once. The V gene lost 2 bases and the J gene lost 0 bases, with 17 bases spanning the gap. Looked up from germline, CDR1 is SQVTM and CDR2 is ANQGSEA. There are 16 residues in the CDR3. In this sample, this clonotype turned up a few times. Its antigen is not identified. The chain carries TRBV29-1 and TRBJ2-7; TRBD2 might be the D (5 bases). Sequenced material: PBMCs, mostly from graft donor cells, taken 180 days after TCRalphabeta/CD19-depleted stem cell transplant. This receptor was taken from a female patient under 10 years old who had a stem cell transplant for congenital amegakaryocytic thrombocytopenia, so the T cells may come from the graft donor. CDR3 in DNA: TGCAGCGTTGAAATTCTGGACTCCTGGGGCTCCTACGAGCAGTACTTC. Its translation is CSVEILDSWGSYEQYF.